Detailed here is one TCR beta chain. Germline V gives CDR1 MRHNA, CDR2 SNTAGT. With 0 bases removed from V and 9 bases from J, the gap between germline ends came to 18 bases. The CDR3 extends over 17 amino acids. This record belongs to a study of T-cell memory formation after mild COVID-19. In TCRdb, the 5' RACE reads were re-called with MiXCR into one record per CDR3 protein. The table records around 130,000 distinct CDR3 sequences, roughly 6.2% of them present only once. The TCR comes from an adult woman who had mild COVID-19 (a few samples of this study predate the infection). Cell type and time point are not known. The specimen was PBMCs or a T cell subset sorted from them (not recorded which). V usage is TRBV6-4 and J usage is TRBJ1-6, with D tentatively TRBD1 (6 bases). CDR3 amino acids: CASSDSPYSGVGSPLHF. CDR3 DNA: TGTGCCAGCAGTGACTCCCCTTATTCAGGGGTTGGTTCACCCCTCCACTTT.